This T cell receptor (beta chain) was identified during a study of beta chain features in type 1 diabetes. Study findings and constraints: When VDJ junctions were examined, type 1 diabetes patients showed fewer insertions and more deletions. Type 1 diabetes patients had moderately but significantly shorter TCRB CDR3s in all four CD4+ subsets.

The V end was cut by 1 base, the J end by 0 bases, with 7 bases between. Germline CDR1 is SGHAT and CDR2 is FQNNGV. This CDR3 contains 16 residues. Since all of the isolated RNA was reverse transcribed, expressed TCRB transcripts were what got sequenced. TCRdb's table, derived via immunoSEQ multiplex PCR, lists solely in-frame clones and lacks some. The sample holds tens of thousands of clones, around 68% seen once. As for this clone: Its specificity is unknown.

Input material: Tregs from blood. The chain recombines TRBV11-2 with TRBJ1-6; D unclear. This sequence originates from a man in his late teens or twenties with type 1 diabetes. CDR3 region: CASSLATSSYNSPLHF. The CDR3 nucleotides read TGTGCCAGCAGCTTAGCGACTAGCTCCTATAATTCACCCCTCCACTTT.